This T cell receptor beta chain was sequenced in a study of memory CD4+ T cells and cytomegalovirus serostatus. Looking at the study overall: Of the healthy Belgian adults, roughly ten were CMV seropositive and fewer than 30 seronegative.

In the case of this clone: Its antigen is unknown.

From germline, CDR1 is LNHDA and CDR2 SQIVND (reference sequence). The V gene lost 9 bases and the J gene lost 2 bases, with 13 bases spanning the gap. The length of the CDR3 is 14 residues. Single viable CD3+CD4+CD8-CD45RO+ cells were sorted as the memory CD4+ T cells. Generated by immunoSEQ multiplex PCR, the TCRdb table keeps only in-frame clones and is missing some. The data show some 52,000 clones, with roughly 78% seen just once and less than 1% held by the top ten. Findings of the study overall: Suggested: most of the CMV-linked TCR signature lies in CD4+ memory cells. About two fifths of the roughly 160 known CMV-associated TCRbeta sequences appeared in CD4+ memory.

This chain connects TRBV19 to TRBJ2-2; TRBD1 is a possible D gene (6 bases). The TCR comes from an adult in good health and CMV-seronegative. The sample was memory CD4+ T cells from blood. The CDR3 sequence is CASQTGANTGELFF. For the CDR3, the DNA is TGTGCCAGCCAGACAGGCGCTAACACCGGGGAGCTGTTTTTT.